The sequence of this T cell receptor (beta chain) was determined in a study of T-cell memory formation after mild COVID-19. Study-wide results and caveats: Researchers report contracting CD4+ clones mostly in CM and EM, with CD8+ clones in EMRA.

The CDR3 sequence is 13 residues long. Germline lookup yields CDR1 MGHDK and CDR2 SYGVNS. V lost 4 bases and J 7 bases, leaving 12 bases between the germline ends. This clonotype was observed a handful of times. As yet, its antigen is unknown. The authors produced TCR alpha and TCR beta cDNA libraries with sample barcodes and UMIs by 5'RACE using constant-segment primers. TCRdb reanalysed the 5' RACE reads using MiXCR and keeps one entry per CDR3 protein. The sample lists around 300,000 distinct CDR3 sequences, approximately 19% occurring once. This clonotype was sampled from a man younger than 35 who had mild COVID-19 (a few samples of this study predate the infection). Cell type and time point are not known. The chain uses TRBV25-1 and TRBJ2-3, with D possibly TRBD2 on 5 matching bases. The sequenced material came from PBMCs or a T cell subset sorted from them (not recorded which). The CDR3 spells CASSVEVMHTQYF. CDR3 in DNA: TGTGCCAGCAGTGTGGAGGTCATGCATACGCAGTATTTT.